This TCR beta chain appears in the sequencing data of a study of vaccination and CD4 T cells after COVID-19. Study-level background: There were six male and four female convalescents, and two of them were Hispanic. The interval from dose two to post-vaccine sampling had a median of 72 days, and it ranged from 14 to 241. Overlapping spike peptides of SARS-CoV-2, HCoV-NL63, HCoV-OC43 and HCoV-229E stimulated the cells.

The Oncomine TCR Beta short-read assay was applied to DNA of cultured CD4+ T cells. CD4+ T cells were cultured, and genomic DNA was extracted from them. TCRdb analysed the PCR reads with MiXCR anew, one entry per CDR3 protein. Of approximately 4,600 distinct CDR3 sequences detected, 29% appear once; the ten largest clones hold about 45%. Described treatment: roughly 10-day PBMC culture with coronavirus spike peptide pools or control peptides (ViraFEST assay). These CD4+ T cells came from an unexposed donor, sampled before the COVID-19 pandemic (2011-2018). The V gene's germline CDR1 is DFQATT and CDR2 SNEGSKA (reference sequence). This CDR3 has 15 amino acids. V lost 5 bases to trimming and J lost 2 bases, with 16 bases between them. By share, this clonotype ranks as medium-sized. The antigen is undetermined.

The TCR was taken from a human donor in good health. Material for sequencing was CD4+ T cells from blood, cultured in vitro. The chain employs TRBV20-1 and TRBJ1-5; the D is unclear. CDR3 nucleotide sequence: TGCAGTGCTCCGTCGGTCCTTGGGGGCAATCAGCCCCAGCATTTT. Its translation: CSAPSVLGGNQPQHF.